The next 3 T cell receptor beta chains were all read from a single sample in a study of Tregs in tolerant kidney transplant recipients. The table came from immunoSEQ multiplex PCR; TCRdb's copy has only in-frame clones and leaves some out. The table records 200,000 to 300,000 clones, 80% to 85% of them present only once. Specimen: CD4+ T cells from blood. These TCRs come from a human donor in good health.

The chain combines TRBV5-6 with TRBJ2-5; TRBD1 aligns across 10 bases. The DNA end lines up better with TRBJ2-7; the J call may be wrong. Germline loops: CDR1 SGHDT, CDR2 YYEEEE. This CDR3 is 15 amino acids long. As DNA, the CDR3 is TGTGCCAGCAGCTTCACGGGACAGGGGCCCTACGAGCAGTACTTC. Translating it yields CASSFTGQGPYEQYF.

In its sample, this clone was seen a few times. The chain uses TRBV5-6 and TRBJ2-7; no clear D. Trimming removed 2 bases from V and 4 bases from J, with 7 bases in between. In germline, CDR1 is SGHDT, CDR2 YYEEEE. The CDR3 has 12 amino acids. The CDR3: CASSFAEYEQYF. CDR3 DNA: TGTGCCAGCAGCTTTGCGGAATACGAGCAGTACTTC.

The chain joins TRBV29-1 to TRBJ2-3, with D hard to call. V lost 5 bases to trimming and J lost 1 base, with 7 bases between them. Germline CDR1 is SQVTM and CDR2 is ANQGSEA. The CDR3 is 12 residues long. The CDR3 sequence: CSVTSGTDTQYF. The CDR3 coding sequence is TGCAGCGTTACTTCAGGCACAGATACGCAGTATTTT.